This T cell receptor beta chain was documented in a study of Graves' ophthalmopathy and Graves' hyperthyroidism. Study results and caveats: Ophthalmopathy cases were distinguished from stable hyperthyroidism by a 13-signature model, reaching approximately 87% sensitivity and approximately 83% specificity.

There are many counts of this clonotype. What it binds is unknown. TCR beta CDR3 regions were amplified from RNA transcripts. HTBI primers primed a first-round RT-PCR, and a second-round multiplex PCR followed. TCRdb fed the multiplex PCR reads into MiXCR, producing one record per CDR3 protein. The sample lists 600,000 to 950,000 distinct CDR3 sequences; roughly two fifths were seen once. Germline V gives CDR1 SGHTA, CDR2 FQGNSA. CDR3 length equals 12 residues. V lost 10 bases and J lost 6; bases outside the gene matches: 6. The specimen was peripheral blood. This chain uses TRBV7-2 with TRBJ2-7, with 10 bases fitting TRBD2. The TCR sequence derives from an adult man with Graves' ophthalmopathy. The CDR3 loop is CATLAGAGEQYF. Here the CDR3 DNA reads TGTGCCACTCTAGCGGGAGCGGGCGAGCAGTACTTC.